In its sample, the clone carrying this T cell receptor (delta chain) was seen many times. The CDR3 loop spans 15 amino acids. The ends were cut back, 1 base at V and 3 bases at J, with 12 bases in the middle. The germline gives CDR1 TSWWSYY, CDR2 QGS. This sample was included in a study of γδ T cells in repeated Plasmodium falciparum infection. TRG and TRD sequences were obtained from every sorted gammadelta sample. TCRdb redid the clone calls on the multiplex PCR reads with CATT. The top ten hold 8.6% of the sample, which has around 46,000 delta-chain clones, roughly 1.6% seen once. Flow sorting of PBMC yielded separate Vgamma9/Vdelta2+ and Vdelta2-negative gammadelta T cell populations for bulk repertoire analysis.

The chain carries TRDV1 and TRDJ1; no definite D call. Sequencing used gamma-delta T cells from blood. The sequence was collected from a pool of human donors (malaria-infected and uninfected, not separated). The DNA for the CDR3 is TGTGCTCTTGGGGAACCCCCCCGATGGTCCGATAAACTCATCTTT. The encoded protein is CALGEPPRWSDKLIF.